This TCR beta chain was documented in a study of T cell repertoires in Merkel cell carcinoma (dated 2019 in TCRdb). Regarding the complete study: Patients who had received intralesional immunotherapy or systemic immune checkpoint blockade prior to the biopsy were excluded. MCPyV-specific clonotypes were initially defined through tetramer sorting, cloning and paired TCR sequencing of expanded tumor-infiltrating lymphocytes. Inclusion required a diagnosis of MCPyV-positive Merkel cell carcinoma and successful in vitro expansion of tumor-infiltrating lymphocytes. What the authors observed across the whole study: Normal tissue biopsies were not studied.

Biopsy-confirmed MCPyV-positive Merkel cell carcinoma was present in the study subjects, and positive serum antibodies to T-antigen were found in every subject. Genomic DNA was extracted from about six adjacent 10-micron frozen tumor sections without cell sorting or culture. Roughly 5 x 5 x 5 mm of tumor biopsy tissue was frozen in optimal cutting temperature compound. In the frozen biopsy, scout sections stained with hematoxylin and eosin confirmed abundant Merkel cell carcinoma and infiltrating cells. CDR1 and CDR2, looked up from the germline V gene (reference sequence), are LGHDT and YNNKEL. For this chain, trimming is 2 bases at the V end and 0 bases at the J end, and the number of junction bases without a gene match is 5. From the cysteine up to the phenylalanine, the CDR3 has a length of 16 residues. Only CDR3 DNA is held: 48 bases, read in frame from base 1. TRB CDR3 sequencing and data processing of tumor genomic DNA were performed with the immunoSEQ assay. As stored in TCRdb, this immuneACCESS dataset retains in-frame rearrangements with V and J assigned. A fraction of the clones does not appear; measured against another copy, unresolved V genes explain less than half of the discrepancy, and the remainder lacks a known reason. A total of roughly 14,000 clones appear in this sample, roughly 71% of them only once. The ten most abundant clones make up over 15% of the sample.

Notes on this clone: Its target antigen remains unknown. Base qualities are missing; no much larger clone stands one base away.

The V and J segments used are TRBV3-1 (or the pseudogene TRBV3-2) and TRBJ2-5; 8 middle bases align to TRBD1. The receptor comes from an adult with Merkel cell carcinoma. The sample taken for sequencing was tumor tissue. This receptor has the CDR3 CASSQNLGQDQETQYF. Here is the DNA: TGTGCCAGCAGCCAAAATCTGGGACAGGACCAAGAGACCCAGTACTTC.